This TCR beta chain stems from a study of blood T cell repertoires in COVID-19. Turning to the study itself: Researchers got acute and convalescent COVID-19 samples from the United States, Italy and Spain. T cells, B-cell-depleted T cells, or PBMCs provided the cDNA or gDNA that served as material.

Germline V CDR1 and CDR2: MRHNA, SNTAGT. Trimming left V 4 bases short and J 8 bases short, with 9 bases between. This CDR3 is built from 13 residues. Generated by immunoSEQ multiplex PCR, the TCRdb table keeps only in-frame clones and is missing some. Found here are about 82,000 clones, roughly 80% of them singletons; the top ten hold roughly 18%. This clone has just one count. What was sequenced was peripheral blood. This receptor was identified in a man older than 75 with active or convalescent COVID-19. V gene TRBV6-4 combines with J gene TRBJ1-6, with D perhaps matching TRBD1 (5 bases). CDR3 loop: CASSAREDSPLHF. The CDR3 bases are TGTGCCAGCAGTGCCAGGGAAGATTCACCCCTCCACTTT.